This TCR beta chain stems from a study of shared clonotypes between healthy human individuals. Overall study findings and caveats: Relative to memory subsets, naive subsets generally showed larger estimated richness. Four donors shared approximately 5% of their naive CD4 clonotypes.

CD45RO-negative, CCR7-positively selected cells formed the naive CD8 fraction, excluding terminally differentiated effector memory CD45RA+ cells. Within Nashville, Tennessee resided all donors, each a Caucasian adult. Comments on this clone: Its antigen is not known.

The germline CDR1 and CDR2 sequences are SGHDT and YYEEEE. Trimming took off 5 bases at V and 5 bases at J, with 19 bases between the two ends. This CDR3 contains 15 residues. Replicate sorted-subset PCRs were loaded with about 0.2 ug DNA, about 30,000 T cell genomes. Assay: immunoSEQ multiplex PCR; the TCRdb copy retains only in-frame clones and omits some. The data hold millions of clones, with approximately 94% observed a single time. The rearrangement joins TRBV5-6 to TRBJ2-5; maybe TRBD2 (5 bases). Sequenced input: naive CD8+ T cells sorted from blood. The origin of this receptor is a man between 18 and 35 years old in good health. As DNA, the CDR3 is TGTGCCAGCAGGTGGGGTCGGGGTAGCTTGGAGACCCAGTACTTC. Its protein product is CASRWGRGSLETQYF.